The 14 T cell receptor beta chains below come from one sample, sequenced in a study of T cells in Graves' hyperthyroidism and ophthalmopathy. RNA transcripts were the template for amplifying TCR beta CDR3 regions. The HTBI primer set drove a first-round RT-PCR of the TCR CDR3. TCRdb fed the multiplex PCR reads into MiXCR, producing one record per CDR3 protein. Among 490,000 or so distinct CDR3 sequences, approximately 22% were seen once, and the ten largest hold around 54%. The sample comprised blood. The source is a woman aged 70-85 years with Graves' ophthalmopathy.

V is TRBV10-3 and J is TRBJ1-2; TRBD1 might be the D (6 bases). CDR1 is ENHRY, CDR2 SYGVKD, per germline. V was pared by 2 bases and J by 8 bases, with 12 bases between. This CDR3 has 13 residues. The CDR3: CAISEDRPAGYTF. DNA for the CDR3: TGTGCCATCAGTGAGGACAGGCCGGCAGGCTACACCTTC.

In its sample, this clonotype was seen a few times. The CDR3 coding sequence is TGTGCCAGCAGTGCCTCCCCGAGGACTAGCGGGGTTTTAGATACGCAGTATTTT. This translates into CASSASPRTSGVLDTQYF. The chain employs TRBV2 and TRBJ2-3; 12 bases align to TRBD2. The V gene end was trimmed by 4 bases and the J gene end by 5 bases; junction bases not matched to a gene: 13. This CDR3 region has 18 residues. Germline V gene lookup returns CDR1 SNHLY and CDR2 FYNNEI. Supplemented by reference TRBV2 and TRBJ2-3, the full variable domain reads EPEVTQTPSHQVTQMGQEVILRCVPISNHLYFYWYRQILGQKVEFLVSFYNNEISEKSEIFDDQFSVERPDGSNFTLKIRSTKLEDSAMYFCASSASPRTSGVLDTQYFGPGTRLTVL.

The chain recombines TRBV3-1 with TRBJ2-1, with TRBD1 matching over 10 bases. With 6 bases clipped from V and 6 bases from J, the junction kept 2 bases outside the gene matches. This CDR3 comprises 13 residues. CDR1 is LGHDT, CDR2 YNNKEL, per germline (reference sequence). The CDR3 DNA is TGTGCCAGCAGAGGGACAGGGGTCAATGAGCAGTTCTTC. Its translation: CASRGTGVNEQFF.

The chain is built from TRBV3-1 and TRBJ1-3, with 9 bases lining up with TRBD1. This CDR3 is built from 16 residues. V lost 4 bases and J lost 5; bases outside the gene matches: 9. Germline CDR1 reads LGHDT; CDR2 reads YNNKEL (reference sequence). The CDR3 is CASSLGGQGRRNTIYF. In DNA, the CDR3 is TGTGCCAGCAGCCTCGGGGGACAGGGTAGAAGAAACACCATATATTTT.

This clonotype was observed many times. The chain has TRBV10-3 and TRBJ1-2, with 8 bases matching TRBD1. This CDR3 is built from 15 residues. Germline trimming cut 4 bases from V and 4 bases from J; bases unmatched to any gene: 8. Germline assignment: CDR1 ENHRY and CDR2 SYGVKD. Written as DNA, the CDR3 is TGTGCCATCAGTGCGCAGGGGGCTTTCGGCTATGGCTACACCTTC. Encoded protein: CAISAQGAFGYGYTF.

This chain joins TRBV10-3 and TRBJ1-1, with D perhaps matching TRBD1 (5 bases). V was clipped by 3 bases and J by 1 base, with 6 bases between them. Germline V gene data show CDR1 as ENHRY and CDR2 as SYGVKD. The CDR3 is 13 amino acids. DNA for the CDR3: TGTGCCATCAGTGACAGGGCGAACACTGAAGCTTTCTTT. Translating gives CAISDRANTEAFF.

This clonotype was detected a few times. The chain is built from TRBV29-1 and TRBJ1-1, with a weak D call TRBD1 (5 bases). V lost 7 bases and J 8 bases, leaving 17 bases between the germline ends. The CDR3 spans 12 residues. Germline V CDR1 and CDR2: SQVTM, ANQGSEA. The CDR3 protein is CSARATALEAFF. CDR3 bases: TGCAGCGCCCGGGCGACAGCGCTAGAAGCTTTCTTT. The complete variable domain, with remaining parts taken from reference TRBV29-1 and TRBJ1-1, reads SAVISQKPSRDICQRGTSLTIQCQVDSQVTMMFWYRQQPGQSLTLIATANQGSEATYESGFVIDKFPISRPNLTFSTLTVSNMSPEDSSIYLCSARATALEAFFGQGTRLTVV.

This clonotype was counted at least ten times. The CDR3 nucleotides are TGTGCCACCAGCGGGAAAGCGGGAGGGGGGGGGAATGAGCAGTTCTTC. This codes for CATSGKAGGGGNEQFF. The V and J genes are TRBV15 and TRBJ2-1, with 10 positions matching TRBD2. Germline trimming cut 5 bases from V and 7 bases from J; bases unmatched to any gene: 11. This CDR3 spans 16 amino acids. Germline V gives CDR1 LNHNV, CDR2 YYDKDF (reference sequence).

This clonotype was detected ten times or more. The chain combines TRBV12-3 or TRBV12-4 with TRBJ2-7; 8 bases are a match to TRBD1. The CDR3 extends over 14 amino acids. The junction had 8 bases not matched to a gene; V was cut back by 5 bases and J by 5 bases. CDR3 in amino acids: CASSRTGSSHEQYF. CDR3 sequence (DNA): TGTGCCAGCAGTCGGACAGGGTCCTCTCACGAGCAGTACTTC.

This clonotype was observed a few times. This sequence joins TRBV2 and TRBJ1-3; D gene ambiguous. The CDR3 runs 13 residues. Looked up from germline, CDR1 is SNHLY and CDR2 is FYNNEI. V was clipped by 4 bases and J by 2 bases, with 6 bases between them. The CDR3 sequence is CASSGGTGNTIYF. The CDR3 DNA follows: TGTGCCAGCAGTGGAGGTACTGGAAACACCATATATTTT.

J is TRBJ2-3 and V is TRBV11-2, with D perhaps matching TRBD2 (5 bases). Per germline, CDR1 SGHAT and CDR2 FQNNGV. The CDR3 length is 16 residues. Trimming removed 4 bases at V and 4 bases at J, with 18 bases between. CDR3 in amino acids: CASSSRGSLGPDTQYF. The DNA of the CDR3 is TGTGCCAGCAGCTCCCGAGGGAGCCTTGGCCCAGATACGCAGTATTTT.

This clonotype was counted a few times. The chain links TRBV7-8 to TRBJ1-1; D uncertain. The germline gives CDR1 SGHVS, CDR2 FQNEAQ. This CDR3 has 14 amino acids. With 0 bases removed from V and 6 bases from J, the gap between germline ends came to 11 bases. CDR3 DNA: TGTGCCAGCAGCTTAGCGTGGGAGAGGTCTGAAGCTTTCTTT. Translating gives CASSLAWERSEAFF.

The table lists this clonotype with many counts. This chain connects TRBV28 to TRBJ2-1, with TRBD2 matching 7 bases. This CDR3 comprises 11 residues. V was pared by 6 bases and J by 10 bases, with 3 bases of the junction left unmatched. CDR1 is MDHEN, CDR2 SYDVKM, per germline. DNA of the CDR3: TGTGCCAGCAGCCAGCGGGACGAGCAGTTCTTC. Its translation: CASSQRDEQFF.

The V and J genes are TRBV6-1 and TRBJ1-5; unclear D gene. The V gene's germline CDR1 is MNHNS and CDR2 SASEGT. CDR3 size: 15 residues. Trimming removed 0 bases at V and 5 bases at J, with 11 bases between. CDR3 nucleotide sequence: TGTGCCAGCAGTGAAGCGGGAAGAGCCTATCAGCCCCAGCATTTT. It specifies CASSEAGRAYQPQHF.